Detailed here is one T cell receptor beta chain. Its antigen is unidentified. The method was immunoSEQ multiplex PCR; TCRdb's version includes in-frame clones alone and lacks a portion of them. The table records approximately 160,000 clones, 90% to 95% of them present only once. CDR3 size: 17 residues. V lost 1 base to trimming and J lost 6 bases; unmatched junction nucleotides: 9. CDR1 is SEHNR and CDR2 is FQNEAQ in the germline V gene (reference sequence). These data originate in a study of T cell responses to AZD1222 COVID-19 vaccine. General study points: Baseline seropositives among AZD1222 recipients totaled only five or six. Clonal diversity was possibly underestimated, and the donors were mostly white British, with more females.

The receptor comes from an adult in good health. Sample: peripheral blood, taken on day 0 of AZD1222 vaccination. V is TRBV7-9 and J is TRBJ1-6; 7 bases are shared with TRBD1. The CDR3 spells CASSLGVQGGSNSPLHF. CDR3 bases: TGTGCCAGCAGCTTAGGAGTCCAGGGGGGTAGTAATTCACCCCTCCACTTT.